What follows are 24 T cell receptor beta chains derived from one specimen sequenced in a study of beta chain features in type 1 diabetes. Study observations and caveats: Type 1 diabetes patients had moderately but significantly shorter TCRB CDR3s in all four CD4+ subsets.

TCRB transcripts that were expressed got sequenced, as all of the isolated RNA had been reverse transcribed. The table came from immunoSEQ multiplex PCR; TCRdb's copy has only in-frame clones and leaves some out. Among about 260,000 clones listed, about a fifth were seen once. No antigens are known for them. Specimen: naive CD4+ T cells from blood. These receptors came from a woman aged 40-49 years with type 1 diabetes.

This clone has just a few counts. The chain combines TRBV6-5 with TRBJ2-7; 8 nucleotides line up with TRBD1. Germline V gene lookup returns CDR1 MNHEY and CDR2 SVGAGI. The V segment lost 7 bases and the J segment 0 bases; nucleotides outside the gene matches: 8. The CDR3 runs to 15 residues. CDR3 DNA sequence: TGTGCCAGCACCCAAAGGGACAGGAGCTCCTACGAGCAGTACTTC. Its protein product is CASTQRDRSSYEQYF.

Only a few counts were recorded for this clone. The gene calls are TRBV4-3 and TRBJ1-2; D gene uncertain. CDR3 length: 13 amino acids. The germline CDR1 and CDR2 sequences are LGHNA and YSLEER. V lost 4 bases to trimming and J lost 4 bases, with 10 bases between them. CDR3 amino acids: CASSPREGYGYTF. The CDR3, as DNA: TGCGCCAGCAGCCCAAGAGAGGGCTATGGCTACACCTTC.

This clone was counted only a few times. The chain combines TRBV4-3 with TRBJ2-2, with a tentative D call TRBD2 (5 bases). Germline V gene data show CDR1 as LGHNA and CDR2 as YSLEER. V dropped 1 base and J dropped 6 bases, with 18 bases sitting between them. CDR3 length: 17 amino acids. CDR3 DNA: TGCGCCAGCAGCCAAGGGTCAGGCGCTAGCTACTCCGGGGAGCTGTTTTTT. Its protein product is CASSQGSGASYSGELFF.

The chain recombines TRBV5-4 with TRBJ1-1; 8 bases match TRBD1. Germline V gene data show CDR1 as SGHNT and CDR2 as YYREEE (reference sequence). The CDR3 length is 16 residues. Losses at the gene ends were 4 bases for V and 1 base for J; bases not matched to a gene: 9. CDR3 nucleotides: TGTGCCAGCAGCGCTCCCAACAGGGGGGCGAACACTGAAGCTTTCTTT. Its protein product is CASSAPNRGANTEAFF.

J is TRBJ2-5 and V is TRBV7-2; 8 bases map to TRBD1. Germline V lookup: CDR1 SGHTA, CDR2 FQGNSA. CDR3 length equals 15 residues. The V segment lost 3 bases and the J segment 5 bases; nucleotides outside the gene matches: 8. CDR3 sequence (DNA): TGTGCCAGCAGCTTCTCCGGACAGGGTTTTGAGACCCAGTACTTC. It encodes CASSFSGQGFETQYF.

This clone was seen only a few times. The chain joins TRBV28 to TRBJ1-4, with D possibly being TRBD1 (5 bases). V lost 1 base to trimming and J lost 5 bases, with 11 bases between them. This CDR3 has 15 residues. Germline CDR1 and CDR2: MDHEN and SYDVKM. The CDR3 loop is CASSLSAGGNEKLFF. The CDR3 DNA follows: TGTGCCAGCAGTTTATCGGCCGGGGGGAATGAAAAACTGTTTTTT. Based on the CDR3 plus reference TRBV28 and TRBJ1-4, the full variable domain is DVKVTQSSRYLVKRTGEKVFLECVQDMDHENMFWYRQDPGLGLRLIYFSYDVKMKEKGDIPEGYSVSREKKERFSLILESASTNQTSMYLCASSLSAGGNEKLFFGSGTQLSVL.

The chain recombines TRBV11-3 with TRBJ1-1, with a tentative D call TRBD1 (6 bases). V gave up 6 bases and J gave up 1 base, with 9 bases separating them. The V gene's germline CDR1 is SGHNT and CDR2 YENEEA. The CDR3 runs to 13 residues. DNA of the CDR3: TGTGCCAGCAGTGGGACACAGAACACTGAAGCTTTCTTT. Its translation: CASSGTQNTEAFF.

The rearrangement joins TRBV11-1 to TRBJ2-2; D is undetermined. The germline gives CDR1 SGHAT, CDR2 FQDESV (reference sequence). V dropped 3 bases and J dropped 6 bases, with 5 bases sitting between them. This CDR3 has 12 residues. The CDR3 DNA follows: TGTGCCAGCAGCTTTCTCGCCGGGGAGCTGTTTTTT. Its protein is CASSFLAGELFF.

This chain links TRBV5-1 with TRBJ2-2; TRBD1 might be the D (5 bases). The germline CDR1 and CDR2 sequences are SGHRS and YFSETQ. CDR3 length: 15 amino acids. V was trimmed by 0 bases and J by 7 bases, leaving 13 bases between them. This CDR3 is CASSLEGARIGELFF. The CDR3 nucleotides are TGCGCCAGCAGCTTGGAAGGGGCGAGGATCGGGGAGCTGTTTTTT.

The V and J genes are TRBV14 and TRBJ2-6, with no clear D. Trimming stripped 4 bases from V and 0 bases from J, with 7 bases between. There are 15 residues in the CDR3. Germline V lookup: CDR1 SGHDN, CDR2 FVKESK. The CDR3 nucleotides read TGTGCCAGCAGCCTCCGAGCCTCTGGGGCCAACGTCCTGACTTTC. Its translation is CASSLRASGANVLTF.

V gene TRBV4-1 combines with J gene TRBJ2-7, with 8 bases identical to TRBD2. CDR1 is MGHRA, CDR2 YSYEKL, per germline. V lost 5 bases to trimming and J lost 5 bases; unmatched junction nucleotides: 8. The CDR3 totals 14 residues. The CDR3 nucleotides are TGCGCCAGCAGCAACCGACGGGAGGGCAACGAGCAGTACTTC. As protein: CASSNRREGNEQYF.

The rearrangement links TRBV7-9 to TRBJ2-3, with a weak D call TRBD2 (5 bases). V lost 3 bases to trimming and J lost 3 bases, with 10 bases between them. The CDR3 runs to 14 residues. Germline V gene lookup returns CDR1 SEHNR and CDR2 FQNEAQ (reference sequence). The CDR3 spells CASSFVATTDTQYF. Here the CDR3 DNA reads TGTGCCAGCAGCTTCGTAGCGACGACAGATACGCAGTATTTT.

This chain connects TRBV20-1 to TRBJ2-3; D is unresolved. Germline CDR1 and CDR2: DFQATT and SNEGSKA (reference sequence). Between the trimmed V and J ends, which lost 3 bases and 2 bases, there was a span of 3 bases. The CDR3 runs 11 residues. The CDR3 DNA sequence: TGCAGTGCTAGTCACACAGATACGCAGTATTTT. It translates to CSASHTDTQYF.

The chain employs TRBV9 and TRBJ1-4, with D tentatively TRBD1 (6 bases). Germline-derived CDR1 and CDR2 are SGDLS and YYNGEE. The CDR3 is 15 amino acids. The ends were cut back, 4 bases at V and 5 bases at J, with 15 bases in the middle. The CDR3 loop reads CASSPQTGRNEKLFF. DNA of the CDR3: TGTGCCAGCAGCCCCCAGACAGGCCGAAATGAAAAACTGTTTTTT.

This clone appeared a few times. This chain connects TRBV2 to TRBJ2-2, with a tentative D call TRBD2 (6 bases). The length of the CDR3 is 15 residues. Trimming shortened V by 3 bases and J by 7 bases, and 15 bases separated the two germline ends. Germline-derived CDR1 and CDR2 are SNHLY and FYNNEI. CDR3 nucleotides: TGTGCCAGCAGTGAGTCTAGGAAGGGAGGCGGGGAGCTGTTTTTT. This gives the protein CASSESRKGGGELFF.

The table lists this clone with a few counts. The chain employs TRBV4-3 and TRBJ2-6; D is undetermined. The germline gives CDR1 LGHNA, CDR2 YSLEER. Trimming removed 1 base at V and 1 base at J, with 11 bases between. The CDR3 contains 17 residues. In DNA, the CDR3 is TGCGCCAGCAGCCAAGGAGCAATGGTATCTGGGGCCAACGTCCTGACTTTC. Protein product: CASSQGAMVSGANVLTF.

The chain carries TRBV4-1 and TRBJ1-6; TRBD1 is a possible D gene (5 bases). The CDR3 runs to 15 residues. Germline values: CDR1 MGHRA, CDR2 YSYEKL. Trimming shortened V by 5 bases and J by 6 bases, and 14 bases separated the two germline ends. The CDR3 coding sequence is TGCGCCAGCAGCTACCAGGGTGGCCTTAATTCACCCCTCCACTTT. Encoded protein: CASSYQGGLNSPLHF.

The sample holds a few counts of this clone. The chain joins TRBV15 to TRBJ2-5, with TRBD1 as a possible D gene (6 bases). Trimming shortened V by 2 bases and J by 2 bases, and 9 bases separated the two germline ends. CDR3 length: 14 amino acids. Germline V gene lookup returns CDR1 LNHNV and CDR2 YYDKDF (reference sequence). CDR3 in DNA: TGTGCCACCAGCAGACCCAGGGGTCAAGAGACCCAGTACTTC. Its protein is CATSRPRGQETQYF. The variable domain in full, completed from reference TRBV15 and TRBJ2-5, reads DAMVIQNPRYQVTQFGKPVTLSCSQTLNHNVMYWYQQKSSQAPKLLFHYYDKDFNNEADTPDNFQSRRPNTSFCFLDIRSPGLGDTAMYLCATSRPRGQETQYFGPGTRLLVL.

Only a few counts were recorded for this clone. The V call is TRBV29-1, the J call TRBJ1-2, with TRBD1 as a possible D gene (5 bases). The ends were cut back, 6 bases at V and 4 bases at J, with 12 bases in the middle. The CDR3 sequence is 12 residues long. CDR1 SQVTM and CDR2 ANQGSEA come from the germline V gene. CDR3 nucleotide sequence: TGCAGCGTGACGGGGGGAGGCTATGGCTACACCTTC. Amino acid sequence: CSVTGGGYGYTF.

The chain combines TRBV14 with TRBJ2-7; D is uncertain. Trimming removed 3 bases from V and 5 bases from J, with 5 bases in between. CDR3 length equals 11 residues. Germline CDR1 reads SGHDN; CDR2 reads FVKESK. The CDR3 reads CASSQQNEQYF. As DNA, the CDR3 is TGTGCCAGCAGCCAGCAGAACGAGCAGTACTTC.

The V call is TRBV18, the J call TRBJ2-7; tentative D call: TRBD2 (5 bases). Germline V lookup: CDR1 KGHSH, CDR2 LQKENI. With 2 bases removed from V and 6 bases from J, the gap between germline ends came to 8 bases. The CDR3 sequence is 12 residues long. The CDR3 reads CASSPSGSEQYF. The CDR3 DNA reads TGTGCCAGCTCACCAAGCGGATCCGAGCAGTACTTC.

V is TRBV2 and J is TRBJ1-4; maybe TRBD1 (5 bases). This CDR3 has 15 amino acids. Germline V gives CDR1 SNHLY, CDR2 FYNNEI. V was shortened by 6 bases and J by 3 bases, with 14 bases between the two germline ends. In DNA form, the CDR3 reads TGTGCCAGCAGCCTCCGCGGGGCCCCTAATGAAAAACTGTTTTTT. Protein product: CASSLRGAPNEKLFF.

J is TRBJ2-7 and V is TRBV28; possibly TRBD2 for D (6 bases). Germline CDR1 reads MDHEN; CDR2 reads SYDVKM. The CDR3 is 14 amino acids. V lost 7 bases to trimming and J lost 5 bases, with 18 bases between them. The CDR3 nucleotides read TGTGCCAGCACTGGTGGAGGGCTCAGGCACGAGCAGTACTTC. Amino acids: CASTGGGLRHEQYF.

This clone was detected a few times. The chain combines TRBV18 with TRBJ2-3; 9 positions agree with TRBD2. CDR1 KGHSH and CDR2 LQKENI come from the germline V gene. Trimming removed 5 bases from V and 0 bases from J; junction bases left unmatched: 6. CDR3 size: 16 residues. The CDR3: CASSRLAGSSTDTQYF. The CDR3 region has the DNA TGTGCCAGCTCAAGGCTAGCGGGATCGAGCACAGATACGCAGTATTTT.